The present entry profiles one T cell receptor (beta chain) with its context. Its antigen is unknown. The data were taken from a study of post-analysis software for immune sequencing data. Whole-study context: The disease courses covered relapsing-remitting, secondary progressive and progressive-relapsing multiple sclerosis.

Findings and caveats of the study: By F measure, strong co-clustering occurred among samples prepared in the same batch. Multiple sclerosis patients showed significantly lower normalized Chao1 diversity than controls did. In patients, TRBV5-6, TRBV5-1 and TRBV20-1 belonged to 4 or 5 TRBV segments found more frequently than in controls.

This CDR3 region has 17 residues. Germline CDR1 SQVTM, CDR2 ANQGSEA. TCR beta cDNA libraries had unique molecular identifiers. The T cell input of about 1 to 10 million gave roughly 0.5 million cDNA molecules. TCRdb ran MiXCR on the PCR reads and lists one entry per CDR3 protein. The sample shows 550,000 to 700,000 distinct CDR3 sequences, 44% of them seen only once. Sequencing used blood. The receptor's source is a girl between 5 and 17 years old with multiple sclerosis. The chain links TRBV29-1 to TRBJ2-4; D is possibly TRBD2 (7 bases). The J call may be in error: the DNA end matches TRBJ2-7 better. CDR3 DNA sequence: TGCAGCGTCCGAGGGAGGGGTGCGGGGCCCCAGGGGTACGAGCAGTACTTC. It yields the protein CSVRGRGAGPQGYEQYF.